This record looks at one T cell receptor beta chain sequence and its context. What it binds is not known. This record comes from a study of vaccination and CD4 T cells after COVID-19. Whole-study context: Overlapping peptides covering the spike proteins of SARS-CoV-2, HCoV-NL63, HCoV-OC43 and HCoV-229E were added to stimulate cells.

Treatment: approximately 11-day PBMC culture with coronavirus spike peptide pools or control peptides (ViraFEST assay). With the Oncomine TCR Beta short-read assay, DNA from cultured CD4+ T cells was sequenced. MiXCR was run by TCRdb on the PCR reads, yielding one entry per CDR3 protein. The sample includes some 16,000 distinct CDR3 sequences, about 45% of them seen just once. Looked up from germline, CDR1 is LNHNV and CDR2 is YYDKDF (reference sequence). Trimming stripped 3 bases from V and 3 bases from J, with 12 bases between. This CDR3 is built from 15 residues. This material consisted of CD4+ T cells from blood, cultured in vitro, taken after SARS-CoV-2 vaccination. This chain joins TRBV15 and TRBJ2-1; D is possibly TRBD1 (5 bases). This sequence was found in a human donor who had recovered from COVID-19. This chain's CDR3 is CATSSLGQIYNEQFF. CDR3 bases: TGTGCCACCAGCAGCTTAGGACAAATCTACAATGAGCAGTTCTTC. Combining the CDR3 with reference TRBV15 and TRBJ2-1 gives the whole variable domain DAMVIQNPRYQVTQFGKPVTLSCSQTLNHNVMYWYQQKSSQAPKLLFHYYDKDFNNEADTPDNFQSRRPNTSFCFLDIRSPGLGDTAMYLCATSSLGQIYNEQFFGPGTRLTVL.